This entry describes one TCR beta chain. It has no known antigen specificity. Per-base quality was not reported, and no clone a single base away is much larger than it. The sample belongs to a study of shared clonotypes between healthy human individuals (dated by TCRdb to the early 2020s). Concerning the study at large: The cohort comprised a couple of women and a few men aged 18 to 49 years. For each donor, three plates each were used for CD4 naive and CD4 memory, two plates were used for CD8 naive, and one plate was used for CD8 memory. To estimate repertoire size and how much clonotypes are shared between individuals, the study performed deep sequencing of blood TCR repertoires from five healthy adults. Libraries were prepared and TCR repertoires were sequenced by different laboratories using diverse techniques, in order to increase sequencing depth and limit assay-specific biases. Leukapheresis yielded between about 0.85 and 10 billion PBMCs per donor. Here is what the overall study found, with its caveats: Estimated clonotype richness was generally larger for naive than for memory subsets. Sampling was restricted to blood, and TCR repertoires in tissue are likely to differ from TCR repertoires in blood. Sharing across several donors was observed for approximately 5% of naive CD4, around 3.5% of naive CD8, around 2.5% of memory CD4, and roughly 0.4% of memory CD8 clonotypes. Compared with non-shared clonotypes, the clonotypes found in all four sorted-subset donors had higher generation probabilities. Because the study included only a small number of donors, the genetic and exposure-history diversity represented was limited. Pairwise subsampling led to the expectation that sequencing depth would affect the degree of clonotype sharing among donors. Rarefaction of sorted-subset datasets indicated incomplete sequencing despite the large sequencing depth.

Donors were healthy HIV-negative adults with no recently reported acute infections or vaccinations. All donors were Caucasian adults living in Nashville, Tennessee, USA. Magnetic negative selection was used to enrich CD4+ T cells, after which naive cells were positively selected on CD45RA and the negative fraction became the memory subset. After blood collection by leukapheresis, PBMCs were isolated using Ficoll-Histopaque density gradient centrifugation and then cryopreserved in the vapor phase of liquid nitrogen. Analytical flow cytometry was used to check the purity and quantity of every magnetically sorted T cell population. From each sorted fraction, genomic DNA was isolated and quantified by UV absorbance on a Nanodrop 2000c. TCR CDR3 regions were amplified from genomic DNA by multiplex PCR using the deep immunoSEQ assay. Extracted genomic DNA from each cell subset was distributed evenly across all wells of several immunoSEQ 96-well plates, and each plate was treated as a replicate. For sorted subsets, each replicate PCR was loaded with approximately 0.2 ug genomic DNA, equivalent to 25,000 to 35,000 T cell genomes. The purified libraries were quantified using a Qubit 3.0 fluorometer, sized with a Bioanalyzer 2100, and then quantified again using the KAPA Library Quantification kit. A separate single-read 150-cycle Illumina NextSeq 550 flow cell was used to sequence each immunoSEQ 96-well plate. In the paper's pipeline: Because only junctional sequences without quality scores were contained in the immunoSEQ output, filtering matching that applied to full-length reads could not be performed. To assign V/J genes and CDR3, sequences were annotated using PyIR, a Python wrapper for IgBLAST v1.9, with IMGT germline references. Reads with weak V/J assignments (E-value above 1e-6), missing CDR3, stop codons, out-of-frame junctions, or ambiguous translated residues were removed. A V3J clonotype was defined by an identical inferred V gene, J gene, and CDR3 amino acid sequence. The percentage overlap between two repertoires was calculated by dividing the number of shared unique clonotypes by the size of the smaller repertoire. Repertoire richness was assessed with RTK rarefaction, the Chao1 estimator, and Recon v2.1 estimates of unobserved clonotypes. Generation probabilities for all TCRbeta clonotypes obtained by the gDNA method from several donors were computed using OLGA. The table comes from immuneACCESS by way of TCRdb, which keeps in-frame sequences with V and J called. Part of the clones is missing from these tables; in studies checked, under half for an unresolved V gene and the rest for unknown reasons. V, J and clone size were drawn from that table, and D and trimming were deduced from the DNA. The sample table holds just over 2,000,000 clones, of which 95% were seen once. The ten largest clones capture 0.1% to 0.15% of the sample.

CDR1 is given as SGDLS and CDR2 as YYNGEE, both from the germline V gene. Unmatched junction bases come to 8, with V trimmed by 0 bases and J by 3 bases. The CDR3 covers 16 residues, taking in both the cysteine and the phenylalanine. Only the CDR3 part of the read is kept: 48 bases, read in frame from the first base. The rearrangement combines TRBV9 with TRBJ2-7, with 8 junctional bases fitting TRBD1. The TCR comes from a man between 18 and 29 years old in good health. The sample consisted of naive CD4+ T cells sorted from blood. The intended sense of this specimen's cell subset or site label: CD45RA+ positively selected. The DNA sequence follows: TGTGCCAGCAGCGTAGGCCAGGACAGGGCCCTCTACGAGCAGTACTTC. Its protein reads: CASSVGQDRALYEQYF.